This TCR beta chain was captured in a study of blood T cell repertoires in COVID-19 (dated by TCRdb to about 2020). Context from the whole study: The collaborator samples originated in the United States, Italy and Spain and spanned the acute and convalescent phases of COVID-19. The samples were drawn from two sources: the first 160 participants of the ongoing ImmuneRACE study, and over 1,000 subjects contributed by 6 global collaborators. The repertoires were released in a freely available public database intended as a resource for research on the immune response to SARS-CoV-2. The material from the prospective study consisted of cDNA or gDNA derived from T cells, B-cell-depleted T cells, or PBMCs. Where available, HLA class I and class II types were obtained from metadata supplied by the sample provider rather than from assay-based typing. Subjects who had been exposed to COVID-19, were actively infected with it, or had recovered from it provided the deeply sampled blood TCRbeta repertoires that made up the dataset. A de-identified subject ID, COVID-19 status, age in years and sex were almost always included in the sample metadata.

Of note for this clone: The target of this receptor is not known. The input lacks base qualities; no much larger clone sits a single base away.

V is cut back by 5 bases and J by 1 base, with 9 bases in the junction unmatched. The germline V gene (reference sequence) provides CDR1 GTSNPN and CDR2 SVGIG. The cysteine opens and the phenylalanine closes a CDR3 of 15 amino acids. The read is trimmed to its CDR3 DNA, 45 bases read in frame from base 1. Overall study outcomes, separate from this receptor: The amount of clinical and demographic metadata varied by source and participant and was provided uncurated.

TCRbeta CDR3 regions were amplified from genomic DNA by means of the immunoSEQ Assay, a bias-controlled multiplex PCR. Turning to the authors' computational methods: The number of nucleated cells in each sample was estimated by amplification of reference gene primers within the assay. To quantify the absolute abundance of each unique TCRbeta CDR3 rearrangement, sequence reads were collapsed and filtered. Productive Simpson clonality was computed per sample as the square root of Simpson's diversity index over productive rearrangements. TCRdb obtained this table from immuneACCESS and retained in-frame rearrangements with V and J assigned. These tables miss some clones; where compared with another copy, unresolved V genes account for less than half of the shortfall, and the remainder is unexplained. The V and J calls and clone size come from that table; D and trimming were worked out from the DNA. The sample contains fewer than 300,000 clones, about 85% of them found a single time. The ten largest clones take up 3.5% to 4.5% of the sample.

A second Seattle source provided samples from volunteer blood donors who had recovered from COVID-19. The collaborating institutions used their own protocols to collect whole blood in K2EDTA tubes. Collaborator samples were shipped for TCRbeta analysis as frozen whole blood, isolated PBMCs, or DNA extracted from either sample type. The sequenced sample was peripheral blood. The chain links TRBV30 with TRBJ2-5, with 8 middle bases fitting TRBD1. The receptor was derived from a man in his sixties who had recovered from COVID-19. The CDR3 region: CAWGRGRRVQETQYF. The DNA sequence reads TGTGCCTGGGGCAGGGGGCGACGCGTCCAAGAGACCCAGTACTTC.